The rows below give T cell receptor beta chains drawn from one sample of a study of control samples from healthy donors and cancer patients. TCRdb's copy holds only in-frame clones and misses some; the assay was immunoSEQ multiplex PCR. The sample contains 120,000 or so clones, roughly 92% of which appear only once. The sample was PBMCs. These receptors all stem from an elderly man with head and neck cancer. Both conserved end residues are part of each CDR3. Each record gives: D gene, V gene, clone size, J gene, CDR3 DNA, CDR3 protein. D genes are given only for firm matches. Rows may omit the clone size; those that give it use once, few, many or a size class.

>NA|TRBV5-1|NA|TRBJ2-5
TGCGCCAGCAGCTTGGCCGGGTGGGTCCTCTACCAAGAGACCCAGTACTTC
CASSLAGWVLYQETQYF
>NA|TRBV9|NA|TRBJ1-3
TGTGCCAGCAGCCCCCAAGGGGGACCAGGAAACACCATATATTTT
CASSPQGGPGNTIYF
>NA|TRBV5-1|NA|TRBJ2-2
TGCGCCAGCAGCTTGTTCGAGCGCAAAGGCACGAACACCGGGGAGCTGTTTTTT
CASSLFERKGTNTGELFF
>NA|TRBV5-8|once|TRBJ2-3
TGTGCCAGCACCCTCGACTGGATCACAGATACGCAGTATTTT
CASTLDWITDTQYF
>NA|TRBV27|NA|TRBJ1-1
TGTGCCAGCAGTACGATGGTCCAGGGCCAAGCTTTCTTT
CASSTMVQGQAFF
>NA|TRBV30|once|TRBJ2-3
TGTGCGTTTGACCCGGGAACGACAGATACGCAGTATTTT
CAFDPGTTDTQYF
>NA|TRBV4-1|NA|TRBJ2-2
TGCGCCAGCAGCCAGGGGGGGCCGGCTGGGACCGGGGAGCTGTTTTTT
CASSQGGPAGTGELFF
>TRBD1|TRBV6-5|NA|TRBJ1-4
TGTGCCAGCAGAAGGACAGGGGTAGGGGAAAAACTGTTTTTT
CASRRTGVGEKLFF
>NA|TRBV9|NA|TRBJ1-2
TGTGCCAGCAGCGCGAGGTCAGGCAGCGGCCCGGGGTATGGCTACACCTTC
CASSARSGSGPGYGYTF
>NA|TRBV5-1|NA|TRBJ1-4
TGCGCCAGCAGCCTCTCGACAGGAGGTGAAAAACTGTTTTTT
CASSLSTGGEKLFF
>TRBD1|TRBV5-4|NA|TRBJ2-2
TGTGCCAGCAGCTTTAACAGGGGCGCCACCGGGGAGCTGTTTTTT
CASSFNRGATGELFF
>TRBD2|TRBV13|NA|TRBJ2-2
TGTGCCAGCAGCCGGGCCGAGTTTAGCGGGGGAGAGGAGCTGTTTTTT
CASSRAEFSGGEELFF
>TRBD1|TRBV4-1|NA|TRBJ2-7
TGCGCCAGCAGCCCCCCGGGACAGGGGACCGAGCAGTACTTC
CASSPPGQGTEQYF
>NA|TRBV6-5|NA|TRBJ1-5
TGTGCCAGCAGCCCCTCGGGGGGAAATCAGCCCCAGCATTTT
CASSPSGGNQPQHF
>TRBD1|TRBV11-2|NA|TRBJ1-1
TGTGCCAGCAGACCCTGGGACAGAATGTTCGTCACTGAAGCTTTCTTT
CASRPWDRMFVTEAFF
>NA|TRBV10-3|NA|TRBJ1-1
TGTGCCATCACGGGGCCGGGGAACACTGAAGCTTTCTTT
CAITGPGNTEAFF
>NA|TRBV6-1|NA|TRBJ1-2
TGTGCCAGCAGTGAAGAGCAGGGCTATGGCTACACCTTC
CASSEEQGYGYTF
>NA|TRBV7-9|NA|TRBJ1-5
TGTGCCAGCAGCTTAGAGGGACTTCCCAATCAGCCCCAGCATTTT
CASSLEGLPNQPQHF
>NA|TRBV6-5|NA|TRBJ2-3
TGTGCCAGCAGAGTCAGGGGTTCCGCAGATACGCAGTATTTT
CASRVRGSADTQYF
>NA|TRBV5-1|NA|TRBJ2-5
TGCGCCAGCAGCAGGGCCCCCAGCGGAGGAGGGGAGACCCAGTACTTC
CASSRAPSGGGETQYF
>TRBD1|TRBV5-1|NA|TRBJ2-1
TGCGCCAGCAGCTCACAACCGGGACAGGGCTCCTACAATGAGCAGTTCTTC
CASSSQPGQGSYNEQFF
>TRBD1|TRBV6-6|NA|TRBJ1-6
TGTGCCAGCAGCTGGACAGGGGGAGAAGGAAGCTCCTATAATTCACCCCTCCACTTT
CASSWTGGEGSSYNSPLHF
>TRBD1|TRBV5-8|NA|TRBJ2-7
TGTGCCAGCAGCGCCGGTTGGGACAGTACCTACGAGCAGTACTTC
CASSAGWDSTYEQYF
>TRBD1|TRBV5-1|NA|TRBJ2-7
TGCGCCAGCGGCCTCACAGGGGTCCCCTCCTACGAGCAGTACTTC
CASGLTGVPSYEQYF
>TRBD1|TRBV9|NA|TRBJ2-2
TGTGCCAGCAGCGTGGACGGGACAGGGATAACCGGGGAGCTGTTTTTT
CASSVDGTGITGELFF
>NA|TRBV6-6|NA|TRBJ1-1
TGTGCCAGCAACACCCTAGGGGGTAAGAACACTGAAGCTTTCTTT
CASNTLGGKNTEAFF
>TRBD2|TRBV15|once|TRBJ2-1
TGTGCCACCAGCAGACAGCTAGCGGGAGAGGATGAGCAGTTCTTC
CATSRQLAGEDEQFF
>NA|TRBV7-6|NA|TRBJ2-3
TGTGCCAGCAGCTTTTACACAGATACGCAGTATTTT
CASSFYTDTQYF
>NA|TRBV7-2|NA|TRBJ1-1
TGTGCCAGCAGCTTAGCGCGCGCCACTGAAGCTTTCTTT
CASSLARATEAFF
>TRBD1|TRBV19|NA|TRBJ2-2
TGTGCCAGTAACCGGGGGGGACAGGGGATCGCCGGGGAGCTGTTTTTT
CASNRGGQGIAGELFF
>NA|TRBV19|NA|TRBJ1-2
TGTGCCAGTAGTATAGGAACAGGCTATGACTACACCTTC
CASSIGTGYDYTF
>NA|TRBV2|NA|TRBJ2-7
TGTGCCAGCAGTGAAAAGTGGCAGGGGAGACCCTACGAGCAGTACTTC
CASSEKWQGRPYEQYF
>NA|TRBV4-2|NA|TRBJ1-2
TGTGCCAGCAGCCAAGATCACCAGGGGAGCTACACCTTC
CASSQDHQGSYTF
>NA|TRBV5-1|once|TRBJ2-3
TGCGCCAGCAGCCTATTCTCTAGCACAGATACGCAGTATTTT
CASSLFSSTDTQYF
>NA|TRBV2|NA|TRBJ2-2
TGTGCCAGCAGTGAAGTCAGGGGTTTTGGGGAGCTGTTTTTT
CASSEVRGFGELFF
>NA|TRBV5-4|NA|TRBJ2-5
TGTGCCAGCACCTTGGGGCGATCAGGGACCCAGTACTTC
CASTLGRSGTQYF
>TRBD2|TRBV5-1|NA|TRBJ2-1
TGCGCCAGCAGCTTCACCCATCGGACTAGCGGAAATGAGCAGTTCTTC
CASSFTHRTSGNEQFF
>NA|TRBV19|NA|TRBJ1-1
TGTGCCAGTAGTATAAGTGGGCCTGGGAGGGATCCTGAAGCTTTCTTT
CASSISGPGRDPEAFF
>NA|TRBV9|once|TRBJ2-7
TGTGCCAGCAGCGTAGGGGGGATTTCGAGGGAGCAGTACTTC
CASSVGGISREQYF
>TRBD1|TRBV2|NA|TRBJ1-5
TGTGCCAGCAGTTACAGGGGAAATCAGCCCCAGCATTTT
CASSYRGNQPQHF
>NA|TRBV6-6|once|TRBJ2-3
TGTGCCAGCAGTTACTCGGAAGCTAGTTTAGTCAGGGATTTT
CASSYSEASLVRDF
>TRBD1|TRBV7-9|NA|TRBJ1-3
TGTGCCAGCAGCTTAGGGGTCGACAGGGTACTTGGAAACACCATATATTTT
CASSLGVDRVLGNTIYF
>NA|TRBV5-4|NA|TRBJ1-6
TGTGCCAGCAGCTTGGAGGCAGAAGGATCACCCCTCCACTTT
CASSLEAEGSPLHF
>NA|TRBV5-1|NA|TRBJ2-2
TGCGCCAGCAGCTTAACAGGGCCCCCGACCGGGGAGCTGTTTTTT
CASSLTGPPTGELFF
>NA|TRBV21-1|NA|TRBJ2-3
TGTGCCAGCAGCAAAGGTATGGCAGAAGATTTT
CASSKGMAEDF